Shown below are 15 T cell receptor beta chains from a single sample sequenced in a study of cytomegalovirus exposure and HLA in healthy donors. The PCR employed 60 Vbeta primers together with 13 Jbeta primers. Assay used: immunoSEQ multiplex PCR; TCRdb lists only in-frame clones, some missing. This sample has 150,000 to 200,000 clones; around 80% occur once, and the top ten carry 4.5% to 6%. The sequenced sample consisted of PBMCs. The receptors were sampled from a man in his forties in good health and CMV-seronegative.

This clone has just one count. This sequence joins TRBV5-1 and TRBJ1-4; D is possibly TRBD1 (6 bases). The CDR3 runs to 13 residues. Trimming left V 4 bases short and J 5 bases short, with 9 bases between. Germline CDR1 SGHRS, CDR2 YFSETQ. In nucleotides, the CDR3 is TGCGCCAGCAGCACCGGACAGAATGAAAAACTGTTTTTT. This sequence encodes CASSTGQNEKLFF.

This clone was picked up one time. The chain has TRBV5-4 and TRBJ2-5, with D perhaps TRBD2 (5 bases). The J call is doubtful: the DNA matches TRBJ2-7 better. There are 13 residues in the CDR3. Germline CDR1 is SGHNT and CDR2 is YYREEE (reference sequence). The CDR3 DNA follows: TGTGCCAGCAGCTCGCGAGCGGACTACGAGCAGTACTTC. Encoded protein: CASSSRADYEQYF.

V gene TRBV2 combines with J gene TRBJ2-2, with D possibly TRBD1 on 5 matching bases. Germline CDR1 and CDR2: SNHLY and FYNNEI. CDR3 size: 14 residues. The V end was cut by 6 bases, the J end by 3 bases, with 11 bases between. The CDR3 loop reads CASRGQVDTGELFF. CDR3 nucleotides: TGTGCCAGCAGGGGGCAGGTTGACACCGGGGAGCTGTTTTTT.

CDR3 residues: CASSTTPTDTQYF. In DNA, the CDR3 is TGTGCCAGCAGCACGACACCCACAGATACGCAGTATTTT. V usage is TRBV7-2 and J usage is TRBJ2-3; D unresolved. The CDR3 runs 13 residues. Germline values: CDR1 SGHTA, CDR2 FQGNSA. V was trimmed by 5 bases and J by 2 bases, leaving 8 bases between them.

The chain links TRBV21-1 to TRBJ1-1. TRBV21-1 has pseudogene status. The CDR3 has 14 residues. CDR3: CAREGHMMNTEAFF. As DNA, the CDR3 is TGTGCCAGGGAGGGGCATATGATGAACACTGAAGCTTTCTTT.

A few counts support this clone. The gene calls are TRBV30 and TRBJ2-3; D gene uncertain. This CDR3 contains 12 residues. Germline loops: CDR1 GTSNPN, CDR2 SVGIG (reference sequence). Between the trimmed V and J ends, which lost 3 bases and 6 bases, there was a span of 10 bases. This CDR3 reads CAWSLSSDTQYF. In DNA, the CDR3 is TGTGCCTGGAGCCTCTCAAGCGATACGCAGTATTTT.

V is TRBV11-3 and J is TRBJ2-7; 12 nucleotides agree with TRBD2. This CDR3 has 18 amino acids. V was clipped by 5 bases and J by 2 bases; unmatched bases: 13. CDR1 is SGHNT, CDR2 YENEEA, per germline. The CDR3 DNA reads TGTGCCAGCAGCCTCTTCGGACTAGCGGGACGGGGGGCCTACGAGCAGTACTTC. Its translation: CASSLFGLAGRGAYEQYF.

The chain combines TRBV7-9 with TRBJ2-6; TRBD1 agrees at 7 bases. V shed 1 base and J 0 bases; nucleotides not matched to a gene: 0. Germline V gives CDR1 SEHNR, CDR2 FQNEAQ (reference sequence). CDR3 length equals 16 residues. In nucleotides, the CDR3 is TGTGCCAGCAGCTTAGACAGGGGCTCTGGGGCCAACGTCCTGACTTTC. This translates into CASSLDRGSGANVLTF.

The genes are TRBV18 and TRBJ1-4, with 8 bases lining up with TRBD1. The CDR3 is made up of 17 amino acids. Germline assignment: CDR1 KGHSH and CDR2 LQKENI. The junction had 10 bases not matched to a gene; V was cut back by 4 bases and J by 3 bases. In DNA, the CDR3 is TGTGCCAGCTCACGACCCCTAGCGGACAGGGCTAATGAAAAACTGTTTTTT. It is translated as CASSRPLADRANEKLFF.

Concerning this clone itself: At one end, the junction sequence differs from germline, possibly due to a read error. This chain uses TRBV7-6 with TRBJ2-3; TRBD2 agrees at 9 bases. The CDR3 has 17 amino acids. Per germline, CDR1 SGHVS and CDR2 FNYEAQ. The CDR3 region has the DNA TGTGCCAGCAGTTTAGCCCCTAGCGGGGCTGGCACAGATACGCAGTATTTT. Protein product: CASSLAPSGAGTDTQYF.

This clone has more than one count but fewer than ten. V gene TRBV19 combines with J gene TRBJ2-1, with 10 bases lining up with TRBD2. CDR3 length: 16 amino acids. Trimming at V came to 2 bases and at J to 9 bases, leaving 10 bases not matched to a gene. The V gene's germline CDR1 is LNHDA and CDR2 SQIVND (reference sequence). The CDR3, as DNA: TGTGCCAGTAGTATAAGCGGGAGGGCGTTATCTCGTGAGCAGTTCTTC. Its protein product is CASSISGRALSREQFF.

The V gene is TRBV27, the J gene TRBJ1-1, with 7 bases aligning to TRBD1. Germline V lookup: CDR1 MNHEY, CDR2 SMNVEV (reference sequence). The J segment lost 5 bases and the V segment lost 5 bases, leaving 11 bases of the junction unmatched. CDR3 length equals 15 residues. CDR3: CASSKGANVGTEAFF. The CDR3, as DNA: TGTGCCAGCAGTAAGGGGGCGAATGTGGGAACTGAAGCTTTCTTT.

This clone was seen a few times. The chain has TRBV4-3 and TRBJ1-1; a weak D match, TRBD1 (5 bases). CDR1 and CDR2 (germline): LGHNA, YSLEER. The V end was cut by 1 base, the J end by 13 bases, with 16 bases between. This CDR3 is 13 amino acids long. CDR3 residues: CASSQVGGKEIFF. In DNA form, the CDR3 reads TGCGCCAGCAGCCAAGTGGGGGGGAAGGAGATTTTCTTT.

This chain links TRBV5-6 with TRBJ1-2; 7 bases are shared with TRBD1. The CDR3 spans 14 residues. With V trimmed by 0 bases and J by 5 bases, 4 bases remained unmatched. Germline lookup yields CDR1 SGHDT and CDR2 YYEEEE. This CDR3 is CASSLDRGFYGYTF. The CDR3 DNA reads as TGTGCCAGCAGCTTGGACAGGGGCTTTTATGGCTACACCTTC.

This chain joins TRBV5-4 and TRBJ2-2, with a possible D match to TRBD1 (6 bases). The CDR3 sequence is 15 residues long. Trimming took 5 bases from V and 2 from J, leaving 13 bases between them. The germline CDR1 and CDR2 sequences are SGHNT and YYREEE (reference sequence). The DNA of the CDR3 is TGTGCCAGCAGACAAACAGGGTTCAACACCGGGGAGCTGTTTTTT. Translated, it gives CASRQTGFNTGELFF. Looking up the rest from reference TRBV5-4 and TRBJ2-2 gives the full variable domain: ETGVTQSPTHLIKTRGQQVTLRCSSQSGHNTVSWYQQALGQGPQFIFQYYREEENGRGNFPPRFSGLQFPNYSSELNVNALELDDSALYLCASRQTGFNTGELFFGEGSRLTVL.